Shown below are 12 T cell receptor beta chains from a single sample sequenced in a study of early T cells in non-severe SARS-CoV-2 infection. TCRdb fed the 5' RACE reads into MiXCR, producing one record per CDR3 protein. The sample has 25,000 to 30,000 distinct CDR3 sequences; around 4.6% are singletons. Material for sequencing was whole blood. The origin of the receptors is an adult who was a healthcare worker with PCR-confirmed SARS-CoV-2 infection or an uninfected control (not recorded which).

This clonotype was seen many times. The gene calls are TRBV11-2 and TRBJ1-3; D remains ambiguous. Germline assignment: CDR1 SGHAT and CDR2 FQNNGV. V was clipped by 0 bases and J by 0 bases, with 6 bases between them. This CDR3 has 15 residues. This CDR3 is CASSLDRGSGNTIYF. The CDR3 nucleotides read TGTGCCAGCAGCTTAGATCGGGGCTCTGGAAACACCATATATTTT.

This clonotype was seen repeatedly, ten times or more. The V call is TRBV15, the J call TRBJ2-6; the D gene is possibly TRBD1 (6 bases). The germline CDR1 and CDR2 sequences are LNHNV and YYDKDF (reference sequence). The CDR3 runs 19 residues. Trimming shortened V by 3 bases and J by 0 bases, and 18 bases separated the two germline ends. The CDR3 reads CATSRTARRGDSGANVLTF. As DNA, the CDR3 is TGTGCCACCAGCAGGACTGCCCGCAGGGGAGACTCTGGGGCCAACGTCCTGACTTTC.

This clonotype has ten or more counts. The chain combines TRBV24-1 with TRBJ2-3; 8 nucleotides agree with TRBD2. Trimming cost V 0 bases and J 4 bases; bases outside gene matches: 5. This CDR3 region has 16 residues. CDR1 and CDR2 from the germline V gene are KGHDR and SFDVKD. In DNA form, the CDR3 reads TGTGCCACCAGTGATTTGCTGAGCGGGAGCCCAGATACGCAGTATTTT. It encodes CATSDLLSGSPDTQYF.

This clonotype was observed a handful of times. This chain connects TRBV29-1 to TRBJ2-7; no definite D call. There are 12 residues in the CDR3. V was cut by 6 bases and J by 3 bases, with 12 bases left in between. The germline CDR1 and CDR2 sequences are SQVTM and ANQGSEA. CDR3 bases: TGCAGCGTCGCGTTTGGATACTACGAGCAGTACTTC. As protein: CSVAFGYYEQYF.

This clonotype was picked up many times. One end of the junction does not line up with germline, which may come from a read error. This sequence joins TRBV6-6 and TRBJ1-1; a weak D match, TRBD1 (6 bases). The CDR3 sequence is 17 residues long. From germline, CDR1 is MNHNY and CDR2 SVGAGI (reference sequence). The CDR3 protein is CASSSANLDRMNTEVFF. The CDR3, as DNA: TGTGCCAGCAGTTCAGCTAACTTAGACAGGATGAACACTGAAGTTTTCTTT.

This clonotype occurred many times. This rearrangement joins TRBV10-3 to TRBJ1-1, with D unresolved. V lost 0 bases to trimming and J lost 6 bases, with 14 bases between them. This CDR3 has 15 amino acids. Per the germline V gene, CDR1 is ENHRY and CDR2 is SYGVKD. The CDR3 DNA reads TGTGCCATCAGTGAGTCGATTGTGTTTAGGGCTGAAGCTTTCTTT. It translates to CAISESIVFRAEAFF.

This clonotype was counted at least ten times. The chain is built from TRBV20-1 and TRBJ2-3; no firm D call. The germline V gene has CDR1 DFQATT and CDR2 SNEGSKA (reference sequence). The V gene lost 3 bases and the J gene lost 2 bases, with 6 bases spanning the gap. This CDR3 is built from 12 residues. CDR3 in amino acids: CSARSDTDTQYF. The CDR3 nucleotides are TGCAGTGCTAGGTCGGACACAGATACGCAGTATTTT.

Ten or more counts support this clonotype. The CDR3 coding sequence is TGTGCCAGCCCCACTCGGGATCAGCCCCAGCATTTT. It codes for CASPTRDQPQHF. V and J are TRBV27 and TRBJ1-5, with unresolved D. Germline lookup yields CDR1 MNHEY and CDR2 SMNVEV (reference sequence). Trimming cost V 8 bases and J 5 bases, with 10 bases left between them. The CDR3 consists of 12 residues.

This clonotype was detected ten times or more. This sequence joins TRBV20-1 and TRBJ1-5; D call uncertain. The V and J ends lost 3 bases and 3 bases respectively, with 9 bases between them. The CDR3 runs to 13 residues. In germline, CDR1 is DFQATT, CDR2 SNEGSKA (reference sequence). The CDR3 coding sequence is TGCAGTGCTAGTTCCGGTTCCAATCAGCCCCAGCATTTT. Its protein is CSASSGSNQPQHF.

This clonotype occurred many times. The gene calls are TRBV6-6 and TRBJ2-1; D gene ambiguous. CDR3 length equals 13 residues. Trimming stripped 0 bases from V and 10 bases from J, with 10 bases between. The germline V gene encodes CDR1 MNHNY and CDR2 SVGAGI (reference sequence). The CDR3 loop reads CASSYSIELEQFF. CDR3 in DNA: TGTGCCAGCAGTTACTCGATCGAGTTAGAGCAGTTCTTC.

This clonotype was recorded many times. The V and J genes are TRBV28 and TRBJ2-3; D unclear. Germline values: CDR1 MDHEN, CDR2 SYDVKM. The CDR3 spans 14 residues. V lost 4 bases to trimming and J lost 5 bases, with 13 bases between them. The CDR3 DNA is TGTGCCAGCAGTTCCGCTCAAGTGGTAGATACGCAGTATTTT. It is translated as CASSSAQVVDTQYF.

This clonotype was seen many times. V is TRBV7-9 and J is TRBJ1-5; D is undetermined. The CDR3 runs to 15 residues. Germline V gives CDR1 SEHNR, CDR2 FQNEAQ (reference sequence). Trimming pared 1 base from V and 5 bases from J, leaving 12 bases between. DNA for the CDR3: TGTGCCAGCAGCTTAGGAGGGCAGAGAGATCAGCCCCAGCATTTT. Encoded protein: CASSLGGQRDQPQHF.